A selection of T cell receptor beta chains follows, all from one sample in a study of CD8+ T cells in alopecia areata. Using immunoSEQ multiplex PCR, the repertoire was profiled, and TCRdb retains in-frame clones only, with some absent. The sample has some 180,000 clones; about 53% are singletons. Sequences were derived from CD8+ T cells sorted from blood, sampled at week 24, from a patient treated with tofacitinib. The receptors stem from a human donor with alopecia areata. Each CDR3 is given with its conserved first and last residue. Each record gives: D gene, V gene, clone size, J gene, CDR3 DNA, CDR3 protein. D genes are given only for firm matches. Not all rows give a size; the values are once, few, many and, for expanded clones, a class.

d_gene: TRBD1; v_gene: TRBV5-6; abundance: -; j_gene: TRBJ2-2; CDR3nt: TGTGCCAGCGGACGGACAGGAGTTAACACCGGGGAGCTGTTTTTT; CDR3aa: CASGRTGVNTGELFF
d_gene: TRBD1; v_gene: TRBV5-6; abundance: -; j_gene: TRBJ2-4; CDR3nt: TGTGCCAGCAGCTTGGGACAGGGGAAAAACATTCAGTACTTC; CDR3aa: CASSLGQGKNIQYF
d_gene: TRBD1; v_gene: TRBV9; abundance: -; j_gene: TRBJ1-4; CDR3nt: TGTGCCAGCAGCGGAAGACAGGGAAATGAAAAACTGTTTTTT; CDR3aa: CASSGRQGNEKLFF
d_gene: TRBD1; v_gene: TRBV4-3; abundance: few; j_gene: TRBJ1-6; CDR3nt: TGCGCCAGCAGCCGCACGGGACAGATTAATTCACCCCTCCACTTT; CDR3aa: CASSRTGQINSPLHF
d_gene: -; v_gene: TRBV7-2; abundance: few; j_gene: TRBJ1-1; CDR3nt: TGTGCCAGCAGCCAAGCCCCAGGGAAAGAAGCTTTCTTT; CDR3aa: CASSQAPGKEAFF
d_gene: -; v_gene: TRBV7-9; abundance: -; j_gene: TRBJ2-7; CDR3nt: TGTGCCAGCAGCTTAGGGGTCGACTACGAGCAGTACTTC; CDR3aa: CASSLGVDYEQYF
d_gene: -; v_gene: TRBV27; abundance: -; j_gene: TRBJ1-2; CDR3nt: TGTGCCAGCAGTTTAGTAGCCGGGCAGGGCTACACCTTC; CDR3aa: CASSLVAGQGYTF
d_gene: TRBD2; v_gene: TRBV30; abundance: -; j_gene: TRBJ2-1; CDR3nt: TGTGCCTGGAGTGTCGGGACTACTAATGAGCAGTTCTTC; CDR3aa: CAWSVGTTNEQFF
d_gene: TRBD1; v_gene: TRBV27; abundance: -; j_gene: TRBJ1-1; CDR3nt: TGTGCCAGCCACCCCGAGGGGGCCGACACTGAAGCTTTCTTT; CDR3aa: CASHPEGADTEAFF
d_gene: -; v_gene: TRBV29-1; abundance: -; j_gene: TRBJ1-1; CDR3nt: TGCAGCGTCACCAGCGGGGATATGAACACTGAAGCTTTCTTT; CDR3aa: CSVTSGDMNTEAFF
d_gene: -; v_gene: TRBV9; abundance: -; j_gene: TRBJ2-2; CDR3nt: TGTGCCAGCAGCGCCGACTACACCGGGGAGCTGTTTTTT; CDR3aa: CASSADYTGELFF
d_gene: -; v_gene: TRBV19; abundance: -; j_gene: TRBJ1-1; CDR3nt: TGTGCCAGTAGACCAGGGTCAAGAAACGCTGAAGCTTTCTTT; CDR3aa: CASRPGSRNAEAFF
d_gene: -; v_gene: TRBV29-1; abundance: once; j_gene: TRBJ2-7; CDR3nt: TGCAGCGTTCTGACAGTACAAACCTACGAGCAGTACTTC; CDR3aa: CSVLTVQTYEQYF
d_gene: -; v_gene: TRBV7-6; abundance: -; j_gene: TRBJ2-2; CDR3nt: TGTGCCAGCAGCTTATCTTTCTCCGGGGAGCTGTTTTTT; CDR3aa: CASSLSFSGELFF
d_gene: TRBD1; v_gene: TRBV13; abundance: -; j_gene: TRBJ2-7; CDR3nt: TGTGCCAGCAGCTTGACCGGGACAGGCGAGGGGGAGCAGTACTTC; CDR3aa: CASSLTGTGEGEQYF
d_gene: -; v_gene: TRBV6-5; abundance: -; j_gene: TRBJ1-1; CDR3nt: TGTGCCAGCTCCCAGGGGATGAACACTGAAGCTTTCTTT; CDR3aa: CASSQGMNTEAFF
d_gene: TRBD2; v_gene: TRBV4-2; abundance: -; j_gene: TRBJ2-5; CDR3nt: TGTGCCAGCAGACCTACCGGGACTAGCGGGGGGGCGTACCAAGAGACCCAGTACTTC; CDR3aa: CASRPTGTSGGAYQETQYF
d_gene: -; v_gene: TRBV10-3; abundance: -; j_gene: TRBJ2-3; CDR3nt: TGTGCCATCAGTGGCCTGGGATCAAGCACAGATACGCAGTATTTT; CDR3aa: CAISGLGSSTDTQYF
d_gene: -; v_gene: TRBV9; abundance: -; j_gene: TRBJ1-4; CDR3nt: TGTGCCAGCAGCGGACCGGGGCGGCCTGAAAAACTGTTTTTT; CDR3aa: CASSGPGRPEKLFF
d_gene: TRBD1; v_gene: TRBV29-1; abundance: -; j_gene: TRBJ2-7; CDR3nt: TGCAGCGCCCGGACAGGGGATGGGGAGCAGTACTTC; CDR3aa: CSARTGDGEQYF
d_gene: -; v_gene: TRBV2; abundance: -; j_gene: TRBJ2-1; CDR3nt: TGTGCCAGCAGTGACAGACAGAGCTCCTACAATGAGCAGTTCTTC; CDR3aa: CASSDRQSSYNEQFF
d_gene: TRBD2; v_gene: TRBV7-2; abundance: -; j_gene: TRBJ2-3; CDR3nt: TGTGCCAGCAGCTCCAGCTATTGGGAGGCGGGGGAGACAGATACGCAGTATTTT; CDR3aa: CASSSSYWEAGETDTQYF
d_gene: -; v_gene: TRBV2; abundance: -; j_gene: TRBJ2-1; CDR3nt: TGTGCCAGCAGTGAAAGTTGGAATGAGCAGTTCTTC; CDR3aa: CASSESWNEQFF
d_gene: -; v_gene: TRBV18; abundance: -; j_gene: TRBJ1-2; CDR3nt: TGTGCCAGCTCACCAGACGGGGGCAGGTCCTATGGCTACACCTTC; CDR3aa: CASSPDGGRSYGYTF
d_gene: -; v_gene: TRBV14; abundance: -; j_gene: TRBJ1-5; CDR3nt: TGTGCCAGCAGCCAAGATCCACGAGAGAAAAATCAGCCCCAGCATTTT; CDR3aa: CASSQDPREKNQPQHF
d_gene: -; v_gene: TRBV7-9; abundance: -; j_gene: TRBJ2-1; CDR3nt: TGTGCCAGCAGCTTAGTAGGGACACTCTACAATGAGCAGTTCTTC; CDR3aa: CASSLVGTLYNEQFF
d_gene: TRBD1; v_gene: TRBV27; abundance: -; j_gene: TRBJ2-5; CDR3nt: TGTGCCAGCAGTCCCCTCGGACAGGGCCAAGAGACCCAGTACTTC; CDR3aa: CASSPLGQGQETQYF
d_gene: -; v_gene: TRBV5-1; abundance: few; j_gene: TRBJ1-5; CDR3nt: TGCGCCAGCAGCTTGACCGGACAGCCTCTGAGCAATCAGCCCCAGCATTTT; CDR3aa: CASSLTGQPLSNQPQHF
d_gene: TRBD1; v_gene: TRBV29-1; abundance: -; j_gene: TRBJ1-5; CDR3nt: TGCAGCGTTGGGACAGGGGAGAGCAATCAGCCCCAGCATTTT; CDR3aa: CSVGTGESNQPQHF
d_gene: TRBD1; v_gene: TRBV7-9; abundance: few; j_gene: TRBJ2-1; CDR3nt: TGTGCCAGCAGCGGGGGACAGGGGATGTCCTACAATGAGCAGTTCTTC; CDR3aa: CASSGGQGMSYNEQFF
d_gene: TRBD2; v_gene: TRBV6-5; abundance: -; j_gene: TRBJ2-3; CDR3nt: TGTGCCAGCGGGACTAGCAGCACAGATACGCAGTATTTT; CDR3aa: CASGTSSTDTQYF
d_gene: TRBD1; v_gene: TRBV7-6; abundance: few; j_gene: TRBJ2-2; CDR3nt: TGTGCCAGCAGAGACAGGGTGGCCGGGGAGCTGTTTTTT; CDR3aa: CASRDRVAGELFF
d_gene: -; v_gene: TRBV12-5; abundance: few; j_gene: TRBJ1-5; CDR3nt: TGTGCTAGTAATCAGGGAAATCAGCCCCAGCATTTT; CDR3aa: CASNQGNQPQHF
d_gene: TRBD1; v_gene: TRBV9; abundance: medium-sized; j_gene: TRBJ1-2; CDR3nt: TGTGCCAGCAGCGTAGAACCGGACAGGGGGGGTGGCTACACCTTC; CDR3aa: CASSVEPDRGGGYTF
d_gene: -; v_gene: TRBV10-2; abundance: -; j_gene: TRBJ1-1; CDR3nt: TGCGCCAGCAGTGCATGGAACACTGAAGCTTTCTTT; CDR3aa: CASSAWNTEAFF
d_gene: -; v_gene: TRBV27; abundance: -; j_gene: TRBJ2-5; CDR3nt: TGTGCCAGCAGTTTACAGGGAGAGGGGACACAAGAGACCCAGTACTTC; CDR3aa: CASSLQGEGTQETQYF
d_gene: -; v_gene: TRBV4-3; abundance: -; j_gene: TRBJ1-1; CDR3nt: TGCGCCAGCAGCCAAGACAGGGAGGTCGCTTTTCGGACTGAAGCTTTCTTT; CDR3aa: CASSQDREVAFRTEAFF
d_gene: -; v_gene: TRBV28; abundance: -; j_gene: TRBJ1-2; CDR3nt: TGTGCCAGCACCGAAGACTCAGGCGATGGCTACACCTTC; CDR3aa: CASTEDSGDGYTF
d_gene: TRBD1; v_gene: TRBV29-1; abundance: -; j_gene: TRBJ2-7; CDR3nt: TGCAGCATACAAACCGGGACAGGGATGAACGAGCAGTACTTC; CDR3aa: CSIQTGTGMNEQYF
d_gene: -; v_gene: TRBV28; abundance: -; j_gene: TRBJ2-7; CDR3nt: TGTGCCAGCAGTCCCAAAGGGACACTCCGTTCCTACGAGCAGTACTTC; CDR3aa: CASSPKGTLRSYEQYF
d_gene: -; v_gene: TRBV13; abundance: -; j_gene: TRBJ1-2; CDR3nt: TGTGCCAGCAGCTTTGGAGGGGGGCAGGACGGTGGCTACACCTTC; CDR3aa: CASSFGGGQDGGYTF
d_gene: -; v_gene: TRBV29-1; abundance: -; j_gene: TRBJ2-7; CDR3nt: TGCAGCGTTGTAGGTAGGAGATCACACTGGGGATTCTACGAGCAGTACTTC; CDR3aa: CSVVGRRSHWGFYEQYF
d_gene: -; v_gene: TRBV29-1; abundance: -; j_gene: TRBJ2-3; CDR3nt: TGCAGCGTTGAAGATCTTCATGAGGGGGGGCCCTTTAGCACAGATACGCAGTATTTT; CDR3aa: CSVEDLHEGGPFSTDTQYF
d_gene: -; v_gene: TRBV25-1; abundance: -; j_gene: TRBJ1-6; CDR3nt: TGTGCCAGCAATTCCGGAGGGGATTCACCCCTCCACTTT; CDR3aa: CASNSGGDSPLHF
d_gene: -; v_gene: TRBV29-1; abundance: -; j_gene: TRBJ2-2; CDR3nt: TGCAGCGTTCCGGGAGACACCGGGGAGCTGTTTTTT; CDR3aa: CSVPGDTGELFF
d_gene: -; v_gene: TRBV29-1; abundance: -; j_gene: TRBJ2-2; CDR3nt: TGCAGCGTTGATGACGGGACATTAGACACCGGGGAGCTGTTTTTT; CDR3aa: CSVDDGTLDTGELFF
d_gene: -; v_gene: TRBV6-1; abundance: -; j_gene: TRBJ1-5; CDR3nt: TGTGCCAGCAGTGAAGAGGCACTTAGCAATCAGCCCCAGCATTTT; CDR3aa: CASSEEALSNQPQHF
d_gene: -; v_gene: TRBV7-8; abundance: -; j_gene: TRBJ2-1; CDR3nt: TGTGCCAGCAGCCAAACCCCCGGCTCCGACGGGTTCTTC; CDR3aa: CASSQTPGSDGFF
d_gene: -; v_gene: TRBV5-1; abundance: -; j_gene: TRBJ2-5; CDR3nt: TGCGCCAGCAGCCCGAGGCGGGGAGGAGAGACCCAGTACTTC; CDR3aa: CASSPRRGGETQYF
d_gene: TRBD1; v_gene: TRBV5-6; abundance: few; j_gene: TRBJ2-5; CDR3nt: TGTGCCAGCAGCGTGGACAGGGATACCCAAGAGACCCAGTACTTC; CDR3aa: CASSVDRDTQETQYF
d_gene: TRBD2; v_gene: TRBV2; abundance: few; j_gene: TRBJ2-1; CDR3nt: TGTGCCAGCAGCGCGGGGACTAGAGGTTTCTTC; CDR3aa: CASSAGTRGFF
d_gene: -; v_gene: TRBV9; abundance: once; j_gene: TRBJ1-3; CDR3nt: TGTGCCAGCAGATCATCTGGGGGCCCTGGAAACACCATATATTTT; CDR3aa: CASRSSGGPGNTIYF
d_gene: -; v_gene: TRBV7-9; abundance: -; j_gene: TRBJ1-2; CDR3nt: TGTGCCAGCAGCGGGGCGAGGGTCGAGGAAAACTATGGCTACACCTTC; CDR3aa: CASSGARVEENYGYTF
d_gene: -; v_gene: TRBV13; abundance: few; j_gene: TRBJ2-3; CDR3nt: TGTGCCAGCAGTCCCATCGGGGGGCGTGCAGATACGCAGTATTTT; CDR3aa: CASSPIGGRADTQYF
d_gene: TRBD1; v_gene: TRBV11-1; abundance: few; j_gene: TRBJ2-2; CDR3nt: TGTGCCAGCAGCTTGGGACAGGGGAAGACCGGGGAGCTGTTTTTT; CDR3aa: CASSLGQGKTGELFF
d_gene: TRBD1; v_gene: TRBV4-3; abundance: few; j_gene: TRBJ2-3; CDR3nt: TGCGCCAGCAGCCAAGATGGGACAGGGACAGATACGCAGTATTTT; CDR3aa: CASSQDGTGTDTQYF
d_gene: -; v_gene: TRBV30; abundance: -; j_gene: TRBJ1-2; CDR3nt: TGTGCCTGGAGTGATCACAGGTGGGGGTATGGCTACACCTTC; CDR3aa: CAWSDHRWGYGYTF
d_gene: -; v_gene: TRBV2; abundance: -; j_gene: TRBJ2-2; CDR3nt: TGTGCCAGCCAGCTCGGCACCGGGGAGCTGTTTTTT; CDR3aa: CASQLGTGELFF